These 24 T cell receptor beta chains share one sample of origin, sequenced in a study of TIL therapy for anti-PD-1-resistant metastatic lung cancer. The time point is: pre-treatment sample, taken before nivolumab and TIL therapy. Sequencing used immunoSEQ v3. Using immunoSEQ multiplex PCR, the repertoire was profiled, and TCRdb retains in-frame clones only, with some absent. The sample shows under 70,000 clones, 73% of them seen only once. This specimen consisted of blood, obtained at baseline. The origin of the receptors is a person between 25 and 80 years old with non-small cell lung cancer.

This clone has a single count. The chain employs TRBV11-3 and TRBJ2-1, with a possible D match to TRBD2 (6 bases). Between the trimmed V and J ends, which lost 5 bases and 7 bases, there was a span of 18 bases. The CDR3 has 15 amino acids. Germline V gene sequence: CDR1 SGHNT, CDR2 YENEEA. CDR3 in DNA: TGTGCCAGCAGCGCCCACAGAGAAGGGAGGAATGAGCAGTTCTTC. Its translation: CASSAHREGRNEQFF.

J is TRBJ2-2 and V is TRBV11-2; 14 positions agree with TRBD2. The germline V gene encodes CDR1 SGHAT and CDR2 FQNNGV. The CDR3 has 18 residues. J was trimmed by 3 bases and V by 10 bases; bases with no gene match: 13. The CDR3 sequence: CATLLGLAGEPDTGELFF. The DNA for the CDR3 is TGTGCCACACTGTTGGGACTAGCGGGGGAGCCCGACACCGGGGAGCTGTTTTTT.

This sequence joins TRBV6-1 and TRBJ1-5, with D unclear. V dropped 2 bases and J dropped 2 bases, with 19 bases sitting between them. Germline CDR1 reads MNHNS; CDR2 reads SASEGT. CDR3 length: 18 amino acids. The DNA of the CDR3 is TGTGCCAGCAGTGAACTCTGGCAACCATGGTTGGGCAATCAGCCCCAGCATTTT. Amino acid sequence: CASSELWQPWLGNQPQHF.

The genes are TRBV5-1 and TRBJ1-1; tentative D call: TRBD1 (5 bases). CDR1 SGHRS and CDR2 YFSETQ come from the germline V gene. This CDR3 region has 15 residues. Trimming stripped 1 base from V and 1 base from J, with 11 bases between. In DNA form, the CDR3 reads TGCGCCAGCAGCTTGTCCGCGCAGGGGAACACTGAAGCTTTCTTT. Protein sequence: CASSLSAQGNTEAFF.

The chain has TRBV9 and TRBJ2-3, with 8 bases lining up with TRBD2. Per the germline V gene, CDR1 is SGDLS and CDR2 is YYNGEE. This CDR3 has 16 residues. V trimming: 6 bases; J trimming: 3 bases; junction bases outside the gene matches: 12. CDR3 DNA: TGTGCCAGCACCTCTCCCCGGGGGGGCCAAACAGATACGCAGTATTTT. Translating gives CASTSPRGGQTDTQYF.

CDR3 sequence (DNA): TGTGCCAGCAGCTTTAGTTGGGGATATTACAATGAGCAGTTCTTC. It translates to CASSFSWGYYNEQFF. The chain links TRBV7-2 to TRBJ2-1; D is ambiguous. Germline V CDR1 and CDR2: SGHTA, FQGNSA. CDR3 length equals 15 residues. V gave up 3 bases and J gave up 4 bases, with 13 bases separating them.

This chain joins TRBV6-5 and TRBJ2-3, with D perhaps assigned TRBD1 or TRBD2 (6 bases each). Looked up from germline, CDR1 is MNHEY and CDR2 is SVGAGI. V lost 5 bases and J 8 bases, leaving 14 bases between the germline ends. CDR3 length equals 13 residues. The CDR3 region is CASSEVEGGTQYF. CDR3 nucleotides: TGTGCCAGCAGTGAAGTAGAGGGGGGTACGCAGTATTTT.

J is TRBJ1-2 and V is TRBV7-2; 9 nucleotides align to TRBD1. J lost 8 bases, V lost 5 bases, and 15 bases had no gene match. CDR3 length: 16 residues. Germline lookup yields CDR1 SGHTA and CDR2 FQGNSA. Written as DNA, the CDR3 is TGTGCCAGCAGCCTAACCCGTCGCGGGACAGGGTCCGGCTACACCTTC. Translation gives CASSLTRRGTGSGYTF.

The sample holds a few counts of this clone. V usage is TRBV7-2 and J usage is TRBJ2-1; 9 nucleotides align to TRBD1. Germline assignment: CDR1 SGHTA and CDR2 FQGNSA. The junction had 7 bases not matched to a gene; V was cut back by 5 bases and J by 8 bases. There are 14 residues in the CDR3. This chain's CDR3 is CASSRDRANDEQFF. For the CDR3, the DNA is TGTGCCAGCAGCCGGGACAGGGCGAACGATGAGCAGTTCTTC.

The J gene is TRBJ1-1, the V gene TRBV25-1; possible D gene TRBD1, 5 bases. CDR1 is MGHDK, CDR2 SYGVNS, per germline. Trimming removed 3 bases at V and 4 bases at J, with 9 bases between. The CDR3 has 13 amino acids. CDR3 region: CASSDGGRTEAFF. The CDR3 DNA reads TGTGCCAGCAGTGATGGGGGTCGCACTGAAGCTTTCTTT.

The J gene is TRBJ1-2, the V gene TRBV28; D might be TRBD1 (5 bases). The CDR3 extends over 14 amino acids. Germline CDR1 is MDHEN and CDR2 is SYDVKM. Trimming removed 7 bases at V and 5 bases at J, with 17 bases between. CDR3 region: CASTPDSKQYGYTF. CDR3 bases: TGTGCCAGCACCCCCGACAGCAAGCAATATGGCTACACCTTC.

J is TRBJ2-1 and V is TRBV10-3, with D perhaps TRBD2 (5 bases). V gave up 3 bases and J gave up 7 bases, with 7 bases separating them. Looked up from germline, CDR1 is ENHRY and CDR2 is SYGVKD. The CDR3 has 12 residues. CDR3 loop: CAISEWENEQFF. The CDR3 DNA sequence: TGTGCCATCAGTGAATGGGAGAATGAGCAGTTCTTC.

The chain employs TRBV6-6 and TRBJ2-2; TRBD1 matches 7 bases. J lost 5 bases, V lost 2 bases, and 5 bases had no gene match. The CDR3 totals 15 residues. Germline V CDR1 and CDR2: MNHNY, SVGAGI (reference sequence). The CDR3 coding sequence is TGTGCCAGCAGTTACCAAGGGGGCAAAACCGGGGAGCTGTTTTTT. It is translated as CASSYQGGKTGELFF.

This clone was recorded a few times. The chain recombines TRBV7-6 with TRBJ1-6; TRBD1 aligns across 11 bases. Germline values: CDR1 SGHVS, CDR2 FNYEAQ. The CDR3 is 15 residues long. After removal of 4 bases from V and 7 bases from J, the junction contained 3 bases not matched to a gene. The CDR3 coding sequence is TGTGCCAGCAGCTCAGGGACAGGGGGGAATTCACCCCTCCACTTT. This gives the protein CASSSGTGGNSPLHF.

The V and J genes are TRBV5-5 and TRBJ1-4; possible D gene TRBD1, 6 bases. Trimming removed 3 bases from V and 8 bases from J, with 17 bases in between. Germline CDR1 reads SGHKS; CDR2 reads YYEKEE (reference sequence). This CDR3 is 15 amino acids long. This chain's CDR3 is CASSSPVGGWEKLFF. DNA for the CDR3: TGTGCCAGCAGCTCCCCCGTAGGGGGATGGGAAAAACTGTTTTTT. Filled out from reference TRBV5-5 and TRBJ1-4, the complete variable domain reads DAGVTQSPTHLIKTRGQQVTLRCSPISGHKSVSWYQQVLGQGPQFIFQYYEKEERGRGNFPDRFSARQFPNYSSELNVNALLLGDSALYLCASSSPVGGWEKLFFGSGTQLSVL.

The chain combines TRBV5-1 with TRBJ1-4; D is undetermined. Trimming shortened V by 3 bases and J by 0 bases, and 15 bases separated the two germline ends. This CDR3 is built from 17 residues. CDR1 and CDR2 from the germline V gene are SGHRS and YFSETQ. The CDR3 nucleotides read TGCGCCAGCAGCTACAATATGGGTGTTGCAACTAATGAAAAACTGTTTTTT. Protein sequence: CASSYNMGVATNEKLFF.

The V and J genes are TRBV7-9 and TRBJ1-2, with no clear D. This CDR3 has 15 residues. CDR1 and CDR2 from the germline V gene are SEHNR and FQNEAQ (reference sequence). The V and J ends lost 1 base and 4 bases respectively, with 13 bases between them. CDR3 coding DNA: TGTGCCAGCAGCTTAGAACAGATAACCCTCTATGGCTACACCTTC. Its translation: CASSLEQITLYGYTF. Drawing the rest from reference TRBV7-9 and TRBJ1-2, the complete variable domain is DTGVSQNPRHKITKRGQNVTFRCDPISEHNRLYWYRQTLGQGPEFLTYFQNEAQLEKSRLLSDRFSAERPKGSFSTLEIQRTEQGDSAMYLCASSLEQITLYGYTFGSGTRLTVV.

Only a few counts were recorded for this clone. V usage is TRBV9 and J usage is TRBJ2-2; 7 bases fit TRBD1. V lost 4 bases, J lost 4 bases, and 7 bases stayed unmatched. CDR3 length equals 15 residues. Germline V gene lookup returns CDR1 SGDLS and CDR2 YYNGEE. CDR3 amino acids: CASSPEQGVTGELFF. CDR3 nucleotide sequence: TGTGCCAGCAGCCCAGAGCAGGGGGTCACCGGGGAGCTGTTTTTT.

The rearrangement uses TRBV28 and TRBJ1-1; 8 nucleotides line up with TRBD1. Trimming cost V 6 bases and J 10 bases; bases outside gene matches: 13. The germline gives CDR1 MDHEN, CDR2 SYDVKM. The CDR3 loop spans 14 amino acids. The CDR3 bases are TGTGCCAGCAGGGAAGGGACAGGTTCGGTCCGAGCTTTCTTT. Translation: CASREGTGSVRAFF.

This rearrangement joins TRBV10-2 to TRBJ1-2; TRBD1 might be the D (5 bases). Trimming stripped 3 bases from V and 8 bases from J, with 10 bases between. CDR1 is WSHSY and CDR2 is SAAADI in the germline V gene. This CDR3 has 12 amino acids. CDR3 loop: CASSDRADGYTF. The CDR3 DNA reads as TGCGCCAGCAGTGACAGGGCGGACGGCTACACCTTC.

The chain has TRBV6-6 and TRBJ1-5, with D unresolved. Germline CDR1 is MNHNY and CDR2 is SVGAGI (reference sequence). The CDR3 runs to 16 residues. V was clipped by 0 bases and J by 6 bases, with 15 bases between them. The DNA for the CDR3 is TGTGCCAGCAGTTACTCGAGCCGGGAATTGGGTCAGCCCCAGCATTTT. Amino acid sequence: CASSYSSRELGQPQHF.

J is TRBJ2-7 and V is TRBV14, with 10 bases fitting TRBD2. V lost 4 bases, J lost 5 bases, and 5 bases stayed unmatched. This CDR3 contains 14 residues. CDR1 and CDR2 (germline): SGHDN, FVKESK. The DNA of the CDR3 is TGTGCCAGCAGCCGTTTCCTAGCGGGAGACGAGCAGTACTTC. Protein sequence: CASSRFLAGDEQYF.

This clone was seen a handful of times. The chain is built from TRBV5-1 and TRBJ2-2, with TRBD2 as a possible D gene (7 bases). There are 15 residues in the CDR3. The V gene's germline CDR1 is SGHRS and CDR2 YFSETQ. The V end lost 2 bases, the J end lost 4 bases, and 12 bases lay between the germline ends. Here the CDR3 DNA reads TGCGCCAGCAGCTTTCAGCGGGACATCACCGGGGAGCTGTTTTTT. Protein product: CASSFQRDITGELFF.

This clone was counted between two and nine times. The J gene is TRBJ1-2, the V gene TRBV28; the D is unclear. V was cut by 5 bases and J by 8 bases, with 12 bases left in between. Germline assignment: CDR1 MDHEN and CDR2 SYDVKM. The CDR3 contains 12 residues. CDR3 region: CASSLSRVGYTF. The DNA for the CDR3 is TGTGCCAGCAGTCTCTCCCGTGTGGGCTACACCTTC.